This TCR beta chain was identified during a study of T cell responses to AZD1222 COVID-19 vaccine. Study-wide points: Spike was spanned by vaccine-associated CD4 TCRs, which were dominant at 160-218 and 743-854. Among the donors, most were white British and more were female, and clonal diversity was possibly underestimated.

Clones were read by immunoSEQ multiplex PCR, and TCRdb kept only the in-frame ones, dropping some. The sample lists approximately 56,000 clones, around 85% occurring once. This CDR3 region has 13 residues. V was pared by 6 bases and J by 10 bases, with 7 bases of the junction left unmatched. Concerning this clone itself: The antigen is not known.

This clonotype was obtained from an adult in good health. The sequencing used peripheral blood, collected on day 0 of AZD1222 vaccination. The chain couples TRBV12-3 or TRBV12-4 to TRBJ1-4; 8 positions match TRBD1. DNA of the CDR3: TGTGCCAGCAGGCCCAGACAGGGGAGAAAACTGTTTTTT. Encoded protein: CASRPRQGRKLFF.